The 12 T cell receptor beta chains listed next were all sequenced from one sample in a study of radiotherapy plus CTLA-4 blockade in lung cancer. Some clones are missing from TCRdb's copy, which holds only in-frame ones; the method was immunoSEQ multiplex PCR. The sample gives roughly 92,000 clones, roughly 86% of which show up once; just over 2% is in the top ten. Material: peripheral blood, obtained from a patient treated with radiotherapy plus ipilimumab. The receptors come from a human donor with non-small cell lung cancer who had a partial response to radiotherapy plus ipilimumab.

This chain uses TRBV29-1 with TRBJ2-3; TRBD1 matches 7 bases. Trimming cost V 7 bases and J 5 bases; bases outside gene matches: 9. This CDR3 spans 13 amino acids. CDR1 SQVTM and CDR2 ANQGSEA come from the germline V gene. The DNA of the CDR3 is TGCAGCGCCGCGGACAGGTCCGTAGATACGCAGTATTTT. Translated: CSAADRSVDTQYF.

This clone was seen a single time. The chain combines TRBV2 with TRBJ2-5; D gene unclear. V was cut by 6 bases and J by 4 bases, with 6 bases left in between. The CDR3 has 11 amino acids. Germline V gene lookup returns CDR1 SNHLY and CDR2 FYNNEI. CDR3 nucleotide sequence: TGTGCCAGCAGGGCTTTAGAGACCCAGTACTTC. Translating gives CASRALETQYF. The variable domain in full, with the rest retrieved from reference TRBV2 and TRBJ2-5, is EPEVTQTPSHQVTQMGQEVILRCVPISNHLYFYWYRQILGQKVEFLVSFYNNEISEKSEIFDDQFSVERPDGSNFTLKIRSTKLEDSAMYFCASRALETQYFGPGTRLLVL.

The chain has TRBV7-2 and TRBJ1-6; 9 bases fit TRBD1. Germline V CDR1 and CDR2: SGHTA, FQGNSA. The V gene end was trimmed by 5 bases and the J gene end by 5 bases; junction bases not matched to a gene: 4. The CDR3 has 15 residues. DNA of the CDR3: TGTGCCAGCAGCGAACAGGGGGCCAATAATTCACCCCTCCACTTT. It translates to CASSEQGANNSPLHF. Looking up the rest from reference TRBV7-2 and TRBJ1-6 gives the full variable domain: GAGVSQSPSNKVTEKGKDVELRCDPISGHTALYWYRQSLGQGLEFLIYFQGNSAPDKSGLPSDRFSAERTGGSVSTLTIQRTQQEDSAVYLCASSEQGANNSPLHFGNGTRLTVT.

The chain links TRBV5-1 to TRBJ2-1, with 9 bases identical to TRBD1. CDR1 and CDR2 (germline): SGHRS, YFSETQ. The ends lost 0 bases at V and 4 bases at J; junction bases unmatched: 5. The CDR3 has 16 amino acids. The CDR3 reads CASSLGGTGFYNEQFF. CDR3 bases: TGCGCCAGCAGCTTGGGAGGGACAGGGTTTTACAATGAGCAGTTCTTC.

The CDR3 loop reads CASSLDQTSGGELFF. The CDR3 DNA is TGCGCCAGCAGCTTGGACCAGACTAGCGGCGGGGAGCTGTTTTTT. The chain joins TRBV5-1 to TRBJ2-2; 9 positions agree with TRBD2. V lost 0 bases and J lost 7; bases outside the gene matches: 4. The CDR3 spans 15 residues. The germline CDR1 and CDR2 sequences are SGHRS and YFSETQ.

This chain's CDR3 is CASSESQPQHF. In nucleotides, the CDR3 is TGTGCCAGCAGTGAGAGTCAGCCCCAGCATTTT. The rearrangement joins TRBV6-1 to TRBJ1-5; D is unclear. V dropped 3 bases and J dropped 6 bases, with 3 bases sitting between them. The germline gives CDR1 MNHNS, CDR2 SASEGT. CDR3 length: 11 residues.

This clone was counted once. This chain joins TRBV6-5 and TRBJ2-3, with 8 nucleotides matching TRBD2. V was clipped by 5 bases and J by 4 bases; unmatched bases: 8. Per germline, CDR1 MNHEY and CDR2 SVGAGI. The CDR3 has 15 amino acids. The CDR3 sequence: CASSRRLASADTQYF. In nucleotides, the CDR3 is TGTGCCAGCAGTCGACGACTAGCGTCCGCAGATACGCAGTATTTT.

The chain couples TRBV18 to TRBJ2-5; the match to TRBD1 covers 9 bases. The J call may be in error: the DNA end matches TRBJ2-7 better. The CDR3 sequence is 14 residues long. CDR1 KGHSH and CDR2 LQKENI come from the germline V gene. The DNA of the CDR3 is TGTGCCAGCTCACCACCGGGACAGGGCCCCGAGCAGTACTTC. The encoded protein is CASSPPGQGPEQYF.

A single count supports this clone. V and J are TRBV2 and TRBJ1-1, with a weak D call TRBD1 (5 bases). The CDR3 consists of 14 residues. V was cut by 2 bases and J by 4 bases, with 11 bases left in between. The germline CDR1 and CDR2 sequences are SNHLY and FYNNEI. The CDR3 sequence is CASSELRVGTEAFF. The DNA for the CDR3 is TGTGCCAGCAGTGAACTCAGGGTGGGCACTGAAGCTTTCTTT. Full variable domain (rest looked up from reference TRBV2 and TRBJ1-1): EPEVTQTPSHQVTQMGQEVILRCVPISNHLYFYWYRQILGQKVEFLVSFYNNEISEKSEIFDDQFSVERPDGSNFTLKIRSTKLEDSAMYFCASSELRVGTEAFFGQGTRLTVV.

The rearrangement uses TRBV6-1 and TRBJ1-2, with a possible D match to TRBD1 (6 bases). Germline assignment: CDR1 MNHNS and CDR2 SASEGT. The V end was cut by 3 bases, the J end by 3 bases, with 14 bases between. The CDR3 consists of 15 residues. CDR3 DNA sequence: TGTGCCAGCAGTGAGGGACAACCAGTCGACTATGGCTACACCTTC. Its translation is CASSEGQPVDYGYTF.

The J gene is TRBJ2-6, the V gene TRBV4-3; 11 bases fit TRBD2. V was clipped by 0 bases and J by 1 base; unmatched bases: 11. CDR1 and CDR2 (germline): LGHNA, YSLEER. This CDR3 has 21 residues. As DNA, the CDR3 is TGCGCCAGCAGCCAAGATGCTAGCGGGAGGATCTACTTATCTGGGGCCAACGTCCTGACTTTC. Its translation is CASSQDASGRIYLSGANVLTF.

The rearrangement uses TRBV27 and TRBJ1-1; 9 bases are a match to TRBD1. Trimming took 6 bases from V and 4 from J; bases not matched to a gene: 6. The V gene's germline CDR1 is MNHEY and CDR2 SMNVEV (reference sequence). The CDR3 contains 14 residues. CDR3 loop: CASRPATGGTEAFF. The CDR3 nucleotides read TGTGCCAGCAGGCCAGCGACAGGGGGCACTGAAGCTTTCTTT.